The rows below give T cell receptor beta chains drawn from one sample of a study of blood T cell repertoires in COVID-19. The data were produced by immunoSEQ multiplex PCR, yet TCRdb's version contains in-frame clones alone and is incomplete. The sample consists of a few hundred thousand clones, 88% of them appearing once. The sample consisted of peripheral blood. Receptors originate from a woman between 40 and 50 years old who had recovered from COVID-19. The CDR3 runs from the conserved cysteine through the conserved F or W. Clone size is not always given. Where it is, it says once, few, many or a class for expanded clones.

v_call clone_size cdr3_aa
TRBV15 . CATSRGDRGVDNEQFF
TRBV6-2/TRBV6-3 . CASSNHWGYTF
TRBV7-2 . CASSGGPGAGNTIYF
TRBV7-2 once CASSLVPSSGRRAKNIQYF
TRBV7-2 . CASSLVASGSSYNEQFF
TRBV3-1/TRBV3-2 . CASSQRTGTEAFF
TRBV6-5 . CASRRLATGGNEQFF
TRBV27 . CASSPVRQPADTQYF
TRBV11-2 few CASSPGVNGYTF
TRBV4-3 . CASSQGDRLSNYGYTF
TRBV4-3 . CASSQGQGGEKLFF
TRBV18 . CASSPLGPNQPQHF
TRBV18 . CASSPGQTGELFF
TRBV6-6 . CATVVGTGELFF
TRBV12-3/TRBV12-4 . CASRTGGYGEQFF
TRBV5-1 once CASTPAGGYEQYF
TRBV24-1 . CATSRQGALNTGELFF
TRBV2 . CASRTGIWLFF
TRBV6-6 . CASSYGQGGRSYGYTF
TRBV23-1 . CASPRGRRENIQYF
TRBV4-3 . CASSTGTGKYEQYF
TRBV28 . CASSLGQPHQPQHF
TRBV18 . CASSPPGQGSHEQYF
TRBV19 . CASRGPGANTGELFF
TRBV12-3/TRBV12-4 many CASSFSPYEQYF
TRBV3-1/TRBV3-2 . CASSQVRRAGDYGYTF
TRBV19 once CASSIDLMGDRQGKDEPQHF